This section outlines one T cell receptor (beta chain) sequence together with its context. As yet, its antigen is unknown. Distinct nucleotide sequences in the sample also encode this CDR3. CD45RO negativity and positive selection for CCR7 defined naive CD8 cells, a population that excluded terminally differentiated effector memory CD45RA+ cells. This record belongs to a study of shared clonotypes between healthy human individuals. Points from the study as a whole: Sharing of clonotypes among donors was expected to vary with sequencing depth.

The CDR3 loop spans 13 amino acids. CDR1 is MDHEN, CDR2 SYDVKM, per germline. Data came from immunoSEQ multiplex PCR; TCRdb stores just in-frame clones and leaves some out. The sample includes millions of clones, 85% to 95% seen only once; the top ten take more than 1.5%. The receptor was derived from a man between 18 and 35 years old in good health. Some clones in this sample may be carry-over from other donors' samples. This chain uses TRBV28 with TRBJ2-7, with a possible D match to TRBD2 (5 bases). Sequencing input: naive CD8+ T cells from PBMCs. CDR3 coding DNA: TGTGCGACAAGGCGGGTTAGCTCCTACGAGCAGTACTTC. Amino acids: CATRRVSSYEQYF.